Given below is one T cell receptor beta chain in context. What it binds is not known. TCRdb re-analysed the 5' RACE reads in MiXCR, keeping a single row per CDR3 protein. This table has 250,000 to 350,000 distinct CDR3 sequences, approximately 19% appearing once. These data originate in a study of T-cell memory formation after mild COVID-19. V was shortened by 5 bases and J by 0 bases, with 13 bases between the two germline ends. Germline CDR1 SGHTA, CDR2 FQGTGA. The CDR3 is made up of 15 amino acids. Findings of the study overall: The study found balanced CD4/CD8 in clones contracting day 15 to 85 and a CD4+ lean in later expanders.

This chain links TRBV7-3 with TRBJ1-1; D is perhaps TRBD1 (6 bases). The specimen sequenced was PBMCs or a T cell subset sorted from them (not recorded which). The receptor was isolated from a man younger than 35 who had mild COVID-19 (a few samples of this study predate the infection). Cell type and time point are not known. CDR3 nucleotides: TGTGCCAGCAGCCTGGGACACTCCATGAACACTGAAGCTTTCTTT. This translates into CASSLGHSMNTEAFF.